This T cell receptor (beta chain) was recovered during a study of blood T cell repertoires in COVID-19. The table came from immunoSEQ multiplex PCR; TCRdb's copy has only in-frame clones and leaves some out. The sample yields 150,000 to 200,000 clones, 90% seen once. Between the trimmed V and J ends, which lost 4 bases and 0 bases, there was a span of 11 bases. The CDR3 has 15 residues. Germline CDR1 and CDR2: SGDLS and YYNGEE. V is TRBV9 and J is TRBJ2-1; possible D gene TRBD1, 5 bases. Sequencing was carried out using peripheral blood. This clonotype was sampled from a man aged 50 to 60 with acute or convalescent COVID-19. This CDR3 is CASSLTVSSYNEQFF. The CDR3 nucleotides read TGTGCCAGCAGCCTGACAGTGAGCTCCTACAATGAGCAGTTCTTC.